Presented here are 29 T cell receptor beta chains from one specimen sequenced in a study of blood T cell repertoires in COVID-19. Assay: immunoSEQ multiplex PCR; the TCRdb copy retains only in-frame clones and omits some. The sample lists around 250,000 clones; about 90% were seen once. The specimen sequenced was peripheral blood. These receptors were obtained from a woman aged 55-75 years with COVID-19, enrolled during active disease.

The chain is built from TRBV7-2 and TRBJ1-5, with D possibly being TRBD1 (6 bases). Per germline, CDR1 SGHTA and CDR2 FQGNSA. CDR3 length: 14 amino acids. Trimming took 4 bases from V and 5 from J, leaving 12 bases between them. The CDR3 loop reads CASSSGVVDQPQHF. CDR3 bases: TGTGCCAGCAGCTCAGGGGTAGTGGATCAGCCCCAGCATTTT. Together with reference TRBV7-2 and TRBJ1-5, the CDR3 gives the full variable domain: GAGVSQSPSNKVTEKGKDVELRCDPISGHTALYWYRQSLGQGLEFLIYFQGNSAPDKSGLPSDRFSAERTGGSVSTLTIQRTQQEDSAVYLCASSSGVVDQPQHFGDGTRLSIL.

V usage is TRBV29-1 and J usage is TRBJ2-2, with TRBD2 identical over 10 bases. Germline assignment: CDR1 SQVTM and CDR2 ANQGSEA. This CDR3 spans 14 amino acids. The V gene end was trimmed by 4 bases and the J gene end by 5 bases; junction bases not matched to a gene: 4. The CDR3 region has the DNA TGCAGCGTTGGCGTAGCGGGGGGTACCGGGGAGCTGTTTTTT. It translates to CSVGVAGGTGELFF.

J is TRBJ1-2 and V is TRBV9; D unclear. CDR3 length: 14 amino acids. Germline-derived CDR1 and CDR2 are SGDLS and YYNGEE. Trimming took 7 bases from V and 3 from J, leaving 16 bases between them. The CDR3 spells CASSYSAGDYGYTF. The CDR3, as DNA: TGTGCCAGCTCTTACTCGGCCGGGGACTATGGCTACACCTTC.

This chain uses TRBV27 with TRBJ1-1, with D maybe TRBD1 (5 bases). Germline V gene data show CDR1 as MNHEY and CDR2 as SMNVEV (reference sequence). Trimming removed 3 bases from V and 7 bases from J, with 15 bases in between. The CDR3 contains 14 residues. CDR3 bases: TGTGCCAGCAGTTTTGACAGTTCCTACATTGAAGCTTTCTTT. Protein: CASSFDSSYIEAFF.

The rearrangement joins TRBV5-4 to TRBJ1-1; unclear D gene. There are 14 residues in the CDR3. The V gene's germline CDR1 is SGHNT and CDR2 YYREEE (reference sequence). Trimming left V 4 bases short and J 1 base short, with 11 bases between. CDR3 sequence (DNA): TGTGCCAGCAGCGGAGGTGGCTCGAACACTGAAGCTTTCTTT. Translating it yields CASSGGGSNTEAFF.

This chain connects TRBV15 to TRBJ1-3, with a weak D call TRBD1 (6 bases). This CDR3 is built from 15 residues. Per germline, CDR1 LNHNV and CDR2 YYDKDF (reference sequence). The ends were cut back, 3 bases at V and 0 bases at J, with 9 bases in the middle. CDR3 residues: CATSSGQLSGNTIYF. CDR3 nucleotides: TGTGCCACCAGCAGCGGACAGCTCTCTGGAAACACCATATATTTT.

The rearrangement uses TRBV7-9 and TRBJ1-1; D remains ambiguous. The V end was cut by 1 base, the J end by 0 bases, with 15 bases between. Germline V gene sequence: CDR1 SEHNR, CDR2 FQNEAQ (reference sequence). The CDR3 runs to 17 residues. In DNA, the CDR3 is TGTGCCAGCAGCTTAGGCGCAGCGGGGATGATGAACACTGAAGCTTTCTTT. Translation gives CASSLGAAGMMNTEAFF.

The genes are TRBV4-1 and TRBJ1-5; the match to TRBD1 covers 7 bases. The J segment lost 6 bases and the V segment lost 1 base, leaving 6 bases of the junction unmatched. Germline V gene sequence: CDR1 MGHRA, CDR2 YSYEKL. This CDR3 comprises 15 residues. The CDR3 DNA reads TGCGCCAGCAGCCAAGGGACAGGTTCGCTTCAGCCCCAGCATTTT. Translating it yields CASSQGTGSLQPQHF.

The chain carries TRBV6-5 and TRBJ2-1; 7 bases fit TRBD2. This CDR3 comprises 13 residues. J was trimmed by 9 bases and V by 5 bases; bases with no gene match: 7. Germline V gene lookup returns CDR1 MNHEY and CDR2 SVGAGI. CDR3: CASSPTSVGEQFF. CDR3 bases: TGTGCCAGCAGTCCTACTAGCGTTGGTGAGCAGTTCTTC.

CDR3 sequence reads: CASSLNQQGLREKLFF. Written as DNA, the CDR3 is TGTGCCAGCAGCTTAAACCAACAGGGTTTGCGTGAAAAACTGTTTTTT. The chain recombines TRBV7-8 with TRBJ1-4; weak D call: TRBD1 (6 bases). V was shortened by 2 bases and J by 7 bases, with 17 bases between the two germline ends. This CDR3 has 16 amino acids. From germline, CDR1 is SGHVS and CDR2 FQNEAQ.

This sequence joins TRBV7-8 and TRBJ1-2; D is ambiguous. V gave up 5 bases and J gave up 7 bases, with 17 bases separating them. There are 14 residues in the CDR3. Germline-derived CDR1 and CDR2 are SGHVS and FQNEAQ. The CDR3 sequence is CASSRTLTVPGYTF. The CDR3 region has the DNA TGTGCCAGCAGCCGTACCCTTACGGTCCCTGGCTACACCTTC.

This clone has more than one count but fewer than ten. The rearrangement joins TRBV7-8 to TRBJ1-6, with D uncertain. The CDR3 length is 17 residues. CDR1 and CDR2 (germline): SGHVS, FQNEAQ. Deletions cut 5 bases from V and 9 bases from J, with 23 bases between. CDR3 protein: CASSLRGSGREPSPLHF. DNA for the CDR3: TGTGCCAGCAGCCTCCGCGGGTCCGGACGGGAGCCTTCACCCCTCCACTTT.

The chain links TRBV7-3 to TRBJ1-2, with 8 bases lining up with TRBD1. The CDR3 totals 13 residues. Trimming took 8 bases from V and 8 from J; bases not matched to a gene: 10. CDR1 SGHTA and CDR2 FQGTGA come from the germline V gene. The CDR3: CASWGTGILGYTF. Here the CDR3 DNA reads TGTGCCAGCTGGGGGACAGGTATCCTAGGCTACACCTTC. Supplemented by reference TRBV7-3 and TRBJ1-2, the full variable domain reads GAGVSQTPSNKVTEKGKYVELRCDPISGHTALYWYRQSLGQGPEFLIYFQGTGAADDSGLPNDRFFAVRPEGSVSTLKIQRTERGDSAVYLCASWGTGILGYTFGSGTRLTVV.

The genes are TRBV7-3 and TRBJ2-5, with TRBD2 matching over 7 bases. This CDR3 is 13 amino acids long. Germline trimming cut 2 bases from V and 5 bases from J; bases unmatched to any gene: 2. Germline CDR1 is SGHTA and CDR2 is FQGTGA. The CDR3: CASSLGSGETQYF. The DNA for the CDR3 is TGTGCCAGCAGCTTAGGTAGCGGGGAGACCCAGTACTTC.

The chain combines TRBV19 with TRBJ1-5; TRBD1 agrees at 8 bases. The CDR3 has 14 amino acids. Unmatched junction bases numbered 3, after V lost 4 bases and J lost 4 bases. The germline CDR1 and CDR2 sequences are LNHDA and SQIVND (reference sequence). CDR3 DNA: TGTGCCAGTAGTACGGACAGGGAGAATCAGCCCCAGCATTTT. It yields the protein CASSTDRENQPQHF.

The J gene is TRBJ1-5, the V gene TRBV4-2; TRBD1 might be the D (6 bases). CDR1 LGHNA and CDR2 YNFKEQ come from the germline V gene. With 2 bases removed from V and 2 bases from J, the gap between germline ends came to 13 bases. CDR3 length: 16 amino acids. The CDR3 region is CASSQPGGRGNQPQHF. The DNA of the CDR3 is TGTGCCAGCAGCCAACCTGGGGGCAGGGGCAATCAGCCCCAGCATTTT.

CDR3 nucleotides: TGTGCCAGCCCAGACACGGATAATGAAAAACTGTTTTTT. Protein product: CASPDTDNEKLFF. The chain is built from TRBV21-1 and TRBJ1-4; TRBD1 was called by the table and not checked on the DNA. TRBV21-1 has pseudogene status. This CDR3 has 13 residues.

The chain uses TRBV6-6 and TRBJ1-2; TRBD1 matches at 8 bases. With 6 bases clipped from V and 2 bases from J, the junction kept 8 bases outside the gene matches. This CDR3 spans 15 amino acids. Per the germline V gene, CDR1 is MNHNY and CDR2 is SVGAGI (reference sequence). The CDR3 protein is CASSSARQGNYGYTF. DNA for the CDR3: TGTGCCAGCAGCTCCGCGAGACAGGGGAACTATGGCTACACCTTC.

The rearrangement uses TRBV4-2 and TRBJ1-5; 7 positions match TRBD1. This CDR3 has 15 amino acids. After removal of 4 bases from V and 5 bases from J, the junction contained 8 bases not matched to a gene. The V gene's germline CDR1 is LGHNA and CDR2 YNFKEQ. The CDR3 DNA reads as TGTGCCAGCAGCCGGGGGACAGAGGCACATCAGCCCCAGCATTTT. Amino acids: CASSRGTEAHQPQHF.

This clone has a handful of counts. This rearrangement joins TRBV2 to TRBJ1-5, with TRBD1 as a possible D gene (5 bases). Looked up from germline, CDR1 is SNHLY and CDR2 is FYNNEI. The CDR3 sequence is 14 residues long. The V end lost 0 bases, the J end lost 7 bases, and 10 bases lay between the germline ends. CDR3: CASSEARGDQPQHF. Here the CDR3 DNA reads TGTGCCAGCAGTGAAGCGCGGGGGGACCAGCCCCAGCATTTT.

The J gene is TRBJ2-3, the V gene TRBV19, with D maybe TRBD1 (5 bases). CDR3 length: 13 residues. V gave up 6 bases and J gave up 4 bases, with 11 bases separating them. Germline V gene lookup returns CDR1 LNHDA and CDR2 SQIVND (reference sequence). The CDR3 DNA is TGTGCCAGTAGGGCCAGGGTTTCAGATACGCAGTATTTT. Protein sequence: CASRARVSDTQYF. The whole variable domain, filled in from reference TRBV19 and TRBJ2-3, reads DGGITQSPKYLFRKEGQNVTLSCEQNLNHDAMYWYRQDPGQGLRLIYYSQIVNDFQKGDIAEGYSVSREKKESFPLTVTSAQKNPTAFYLCASRARVSDTQYFGPGTRLTVL.

This rearrangement joins TRBV18 to TRBJ1-4; TRBD1 might be the D (6 bases). The germline V gene has CDR1 KGHSH and CDR2 LQKENI. CDR3 size: 17 residues. The germline V and J ends were trimmed by 3 bases and 0 bases, with 14 bases remaining between them. The CDR3 bases are TGTGCCAGCTCACCGGTGGCAGGGGATGCAACTAATGAAAAACTGTTTTTT. Translating gives CASSPVAGDATNEKLFF.

The J gene is TRBJ1-2, the V gene TRBV7-2, with 9 bases that match TRBD1. With V trimmed by 5 bases and J by 7 bases, 2 bases remained unmatched. Germline assignment: CDR1 SGHTA and CDR2 FQGNSA. The CDR3 spans 12 residues. The CDR3 loop reads CASSPGQGGYTF. In DNA form, the CDR3 reads TGTGCCAGCAGCCCGGGACAGGGTGGCTACACCTTC.

The chain links TRBV19 to TRBJ1-3; D might be TRBD1 (6 bases). Germline V gene data show CDR1 as LNHDA and CDR2 as SQIVND (reference sequence). V dropped 8 bases and J dropped 4 bases, with 12 bases sitting between them. The CDR3 contains 13 residues. CDR3 loop: CASPTGGGNTIYF. The CDR3 region has the DNA TGTGCCAGTCCAACGGGGGGCGGAAACACCATATATTTT.

This clone was counted between two and nine times. The chain links TRBV7-9 to TRBJ1-3; 7 nucleotides match TRBD1. Trimming cost V 4 bases and J 3 bases; bases outside gene matches: 6. The CDR3 has 15 amino acids. Germline values: CDR1 SEHNR, CDR2 FQNEAQ (reference sequence). CDR3 coding DNA: TGTGCCAGCAGCTACAGGGGATTCGGTGGAAACACCATATATTTT. This gives the protein CASSYRGFGGNTIYF. The full variable domain, its missing parts supplied by reference TRBV7-9 and TRBJ1-3, is DTGVSQNPRHKITKRGQNVTFRCDPISEHNRLYWYRQTLGQGPEFLTYFQNEAQLEKSRLLSDRFSAERPKGSFSTLEIQRTEQGDSAMYLCASSYRGFGGNTIYFGEGSWLTVV.

The chain couples TRBV9 to TRBJ2-1, with D possibly matching TRBD1 (6 bases). This CDR3 has 14 amino acids. With 0 bases removed from V and 9 bases from J, the gap between germline ends came to 13 bases. Germline CDR1 SGDLS, CDR2 YYNGEE. CDR3 sequence (DNA): TGTGCCAGCAGCGTAGGGGGGCGGCCGGTTGAGCAGTTCTTC. Translating it yields CASSVGGRPVEQFF.

V gene TRBV7-2 combines with J gene TRBJ1-5, with D tentatively TRBD1 (5 bases). The CDR3 spans 13 residues. The germline V gene has CDR1 SGHTA and CDR2 FQGNSA. V lost 1 base and J 4 bases, leaving 5 bases between the germline ends. The CDR3 loop is CASSLGTNQPQHF. CDR3 sequence (DNA): TGTGCCAGCAGCTTAGGGACAAATCAGCCCCAGCATTTT.

This chain links TRBV7-2 with TRBJ1-2, with TRBD1 as a possible D gene (5 bases). The CDR3 consists of 18 residues. CDR1 and CDR2 from the germline V gene are SGHTA and FQGNSA. V lost 1 base, J lost 6 bases, and 24 bases lay in between. The CDR3, as DNA: TGTGCCAGCAGCTTAGACGGGGGAAGGAGGCAGAAGAACGATGGCTACACCTTC. Translating gives CASSLDGGRRQKNDGYTF.

The V gene is TRBV2, the J gene TRBJ1-1, with D unclear. V lost 0 bases and J lost 3, with 5 bases in between. CDR3 size: 13 residues. The V gene's germline CDR1 is SNHLY and CDR2 FYNNEI. The CDR3 DNA reads as TGTGCCAGCAGTGAAGCGCACTACACTGAAGCTTTCTTT. This encodes CASSEAHYTEAFF.